Sequencing of this T cell receptor (delta chain) was carried out in a study of gamma-delta chains in newborns, infants, children. About the study: Microbial exposure reportedly drives polyclonal innate γδ T cell expansion after birth.

The CDR3 consists of 19 residues. Germline CDR1 is GEAIGNYY and CDR2 is EKD. With V trimmed by 0 bases and J by 0 bases, 12 bases remained unmatched. TCRdb reanalysed the reads via CATT. The data contain about 11,000 delta-chain clones, approximately 9.7% of them singletons. The origin of this receptor is a child who was a newborn, infant or young child, either healthy, febrile or measles-vaccinated (not recorded which). This rearrangement joins TRDV2 to TRDJ1, with 10 bases that match TRDD3. The material sequenced was blood. The chain's CDR3 is CACDTVGLRLGDHTDKLIF. The CDR3 DNA reads as TGTGCCTGTGACACCGTAGGTCTCCGACTGGGGGATCACACCGATAAACTCATCTTT.